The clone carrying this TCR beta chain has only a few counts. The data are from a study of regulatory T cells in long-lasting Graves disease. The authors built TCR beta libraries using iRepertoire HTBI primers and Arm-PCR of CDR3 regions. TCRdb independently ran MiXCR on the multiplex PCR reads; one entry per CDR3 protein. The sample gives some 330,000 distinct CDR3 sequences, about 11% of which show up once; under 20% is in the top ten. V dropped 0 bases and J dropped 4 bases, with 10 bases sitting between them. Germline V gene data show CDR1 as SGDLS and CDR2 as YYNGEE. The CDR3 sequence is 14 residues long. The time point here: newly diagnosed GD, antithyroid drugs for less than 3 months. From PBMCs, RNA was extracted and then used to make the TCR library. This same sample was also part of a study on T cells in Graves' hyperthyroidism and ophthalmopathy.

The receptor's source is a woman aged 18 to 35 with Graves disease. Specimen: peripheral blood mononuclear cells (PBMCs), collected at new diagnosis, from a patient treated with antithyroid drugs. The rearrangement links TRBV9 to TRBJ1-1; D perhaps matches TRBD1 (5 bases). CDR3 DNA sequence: TGTGCCAGCAGCGTAGGAGGGGTGGCCACTGAAGCTTTCTTT. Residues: CASSVGGVATEAFF.